The rows below give T cell receptor beta chains drawn from one sample of a study of CD8+CD57+ T cells in acquired aplastic anemia. One entry per CDR3 protein results from TCRdb running MiXCR on the reads. This table holds 250,000 to 300,000 distinct CDR3 sequences, 45% to 70% found once. Sample: sorted CD4+, CD8+, or CD8+CD57+ T cells (not recorded which) from PBMCs. These receptors originate from a human donor with severe aplastic anemia or a healthy control (not recorded which). Each CDR3 is given with its conserved first and last residue. A D gene is named only where the DNA matches it firmly. Only part of the rows carry a size: once, few, many, or a class if the clone is expanded.

D gene | J gene | clone size | V gene | CDR3 protein | CDR3 DNA
- | TRBJ2-5 | - | TRBV6-1 | CASSYTRETQYF | TGTGCCAGCAGTTACACTAGAGAGACCCAGTACTTC
TRBD1 | TRBJ1-6 | - | TRBV2 | CASSPIPGGDYSPLHF | TGTGCCAGCAGTCCAATCCCAGGGGGCGATTATTCACCCCTCCACTTT
- | TRBJ2-7 | few | TRBV7-9 | CASSFAQIYEQYF | TGTGCCAGCAGCTTCGCACAGATCTACGAGCAGTACTTC
TRBD1 | TRBJ2-6 | - | TRBV5-1 | CASSQGARSTEAF | TGCGCCAGCTCTCAGGGGGCGCGGAGCACTGAAGCTTTC
TRBD1 | TRBJ1-5 | once | TRBV19 | CASSSQPTRKQGRGQPQHF | TGTGCCAGTAGTTCCCAGCCTACACGAAAACAGGGGCGCGGTCAGCCCCAGCATTTT
- | TRBJ2-7 | - | TRBV7-3 | CASSLKGPAYEQYF | TGTGCCAGCAGCTTAAAGGGTCCGGCCTACGAGCAGTACTTC
- | TRBJ2-1 | once | TRBV7-6 | CASSDDYNEQFF | TGTGCCAGCTCCGATGACTACAATGAGCAGTTCTTC
- | TRBJ1-1 | - | TRBV20-1 | CSAAQGGDTEAFF | TGCAGTGCCGCACAGGGAGGCGACACTGAAGCTTTCTTT
- | TRBJ1-2 | many | TRBV20-1 | CSARDFRFGHGYTF | TGCAGTGCTAGAGACTTCCGCTTCGGACATGGCTACACCTTC
- | TRBJ2-7 | - | TRBV7-9 | CASSLGVCYEQYF | TGTGCCAGCAGCTTAGGGGTCTGCTACGAGCAGTACTTC
- | TRBJ1-2 | - | TRBV7-3 | CASSLDGNYGYTF | TGTGCCAGCAGCTTGGACGGAAACTATGGCTACACCTTC
- | TRBJ2-2 | - | TRBV12-3/TRBV12-4 | CASGVVTTDTGELFF | TGTGCCAGCGGGGTTGTGACTACCGACACCGGGGAGCTGTTTTTT
TRBD1 | TRBJ1-6 | - | TRBV7-2 | CASTQRAGGISPLHF | TGTGCCAGCACCCAAAGGGCAGGGGGTATTTCACCCCTCCACTTT
- | TRBJ2-3 | many | TRBV12-3/TRBV12-4 | CASSHRTKHLLADTQYF | TGTGCCAGCAGTCACCGCACCAAGCACCTTTTGGCGGATACGCAGTATTTT
- | TRBJ1-1 | - | TRBV29-1 | CSVEDNGRPRVF | TGCAGCGTTGAAGATAACGGGAGGCCCCGTGTCTTT
- | TRBJ1-1 | many | TRBV20-1 | CSAKGFNTEAFF | TGCAGTGCAAAGGGGTTTAACACTGAAGCTTTCTTT
TRBD2 | TRBJ2-7 | - | TRBV15 | CATSRDLVAGSYEQYF | TGTGCCACCAGCAGAGATCTGGTAGCGGGATCCTACGAGCAGTACTTC
TRBD1 | TRBJ2-2 | many | TRBV20-1 | CSASETGFGGELFF | TGCAGTGCGAGTGAGACAGGGTTCGGCGGGGAGCTGTTTTTT
- | TRBJ1-1 | - | TRBV20-1 | CSARDPSTMLGNEAFF | TGCAGTGCTAGAGACCCGTCCACTATGCTCGGGAATGAAGCTTTCTTT
TRBD1 | TRBJ2-7 | - | TRBV9 | CASSVDRDRGKQYF | TGTGCCAGCAGCGTAGATCGGGACAGGGGTAAGCAGTACTTC
TRBD1 | TRBJ2-7 | few | TRBV2 | CASSFLIQTGSQDEQYF | TGTGCCAGCAGTTTCCTTATCCAGACAGGGTCCCAGGACGAGCAGTACTTC
- | TRBJ2-1 | many | TRBV7-2 | CASSFRGQEQFF | TGTGCCAGCAGCTTTAGAGGCCAGGAGCAGTTCTTC
- | TRBJ1-2 | few | TRBV25-1 | CASSEPTQGYGYTF | TGTGCCAGCAGTGAACCCACCCAGGGCTATGGCTACACCTTC
- | TRBJ2-1 | - | TRBV29-1 | CSVVPTTCNEQFF | TGCAGCGTTGTACCGACCACCTGCAATGAGCAGTTCTTC
TRBD1 | TRBJ1-2 | - | TRBV10-3 | CASSEKGQTYGYTF | TGTGCCAGCAGTGAGAAGGGACAGACCTATGGCTACACCTTC
- | TRBJ1-2 | - | TRBV25-1 | CASRAGRGYGYTF | TGTGCCAGCAGAGCGGGACGGGGCTATGGCTACACCTTC
- | TRBJ1-6 | - | TRBV20-1 | CSASAPNSPLHF | TGCAGTGCTAGCGCTCCTAATTCACCCCTCCACTTT
- | TRBJ1-1 | - | TRBV10-2 | CASSPSGDTEAFF | TGCGCCAGCAGCCCATCAGGGGACACTGAAGCTTTCTTT
- | TRBJ2-5 | - | TRBV12-3/TRBV12-4 | CASSVVQGGQETQYF | TGTGCCAGCAGCGTAGTCCAGGGGGGGCAAGAGACCCAGTACTTC
- | TRBJ1-5 | - | TRBV20-1 | CSARGGEEQPQHF | TGCAGTGCTAGAGGGGGGGAAGAGCAGCCCCAGCATTTT
- | TRBJ1-4 | - | TRBV9 | CASSVAAMNEKLFF | TGTGCCAGCAGCGTAGCAGCAATGAATGAAAAACTGTTTTTT
- | TRBJ1-6 | many | TRBV7-2 | CASSNRANNSPLHF | TGTGCCAGCTCTAACAGGGCAAATAATTCACCCCTCCACTTT
- | TRBJ1-1 | few | TRBV7-3 | CASSLIGLRNTEAFF | TGTGCCAGCAGCTTAATCGGGTTGAGGAACACTGAAGCTTTCTTT
- | TRBJ2-1 | - | TRBV2 | CASSDSGDNEQFF | TGTGCCAGCAGTGACTCAGGGGACAATGAGCAGTTCTTC
- | TRBJ1-5 | many | TRBV20-1 | CSARVGQPQHF | TGCAGTGCTAGAGTGGGTCAGCCCCAGCATTTT
- | TRBJ2-5 | many | TRBV12-3/TRBV12-4 | CASSLLSAAETQYF | TGTGCCAGCAGTTTATTAAGCGCCGCTGAGACCCAGTACTTC
- | TRBJ1-1 | - | TRBV2 | CASSGDRNTEAFF | TGTGCCAGCAGTGGAGACAGAAACACTGAAGCTTTCTTT
- | TRBJ2-3 | - | TRBV20-1 | CSARYSCSTDTQYF | TGCAGTGCTAGGTATAGCTGTAGCACAGATACGCAGTATTTT
- | TRBJ1-5 | - | TRBV20-1 | CSAPGTLGNQPQHF | TGCAGTGCCCCGGGGACCCTCGGCAATCAGCCCCAGCATTTT